The 20 T cell receptor beta chains in this list originate from one sample, sequenced in a study of Tregs in tolerant kidney transplant recipients (dated by TCRdb to between 2017 and 2020). The library was produced with the immunoSEQ multiplex PCR assay. TCRdb holds this immuneACCESS table with in-frame rearrangements only. Some clones are missing; in checked studies, unresolved V genes explain under half, and the rest has no known cause. For this sample there are tens of thousands of clones; 93% appear just once. The ten largest clones take up around 1.6% of the sample. Transplants used related donors with nonmyeloablative bone marrow transplantation; mixed chimerism was transient in the human trials. Source: CD4+ T cells from blood (PBMCs), taken 12 months after the transplant. The receptor source for this set is a human patient who received a combined kidney and bone marrow transplant. Once a transplant has taken place, some T cells may be donor derived.

The rearrangement joins TRBV11-1 to TRBJ2-1; D is undetermined. The CDR3 sequence is 11 residues long. The ends were cut back, 6 bases at V and 4 bases at J, with 4 bases in the middle. CDR1 and CDR2 from the germline V gene are SGHAT and FQDESV (reference sequence). The CDR3 DNA reads TGTGCCAGCAGGGCATACAATGAGCAGTTCTTC. Its translation is CASRAYNEQFF.

V gene TRBV2 combines with J gene TRBJ2-3, with a tentative D call TRBD1 (5 bases). Germline V lookup: CDR1 SNHLY, CDR2 FYNNEI. This CDR3 spans 14 amino acids. V was pared by 8 bases and J by 2 bases, with 14 bases between. CDR3 region: CASRFDRNTDTQYF. CDR3 in DNA: TGTGCCAGCCGGTTCGACAGAAACACAGATACGCAGTATTTT.

V is TRBV5-1 and J is TRBJ2-7; 9 bases are shared with TRBD1. The length of the CDR3 is 16 residues. With 0 bases clipped from V and 8 bases from J, the junction kept 12 bases outside the gene matches. Germline CDR1 SGHRS, CDR2 YFSETQ. CDR3 amino acids: CASSLEMGQGGEKQYF. CDR3 nucleotides: TGCGCCAGCAGCTTGGAAATGGGACAGGGTGGGGAAAAGCAGTACTTC.

V is TRBV5-1 and J is TRBJ2-1; 7 nucleotides match TRBD2. The CDR3 is 15 residues long. With 2 bases clipped from V and 4 bases from J, the junction kept 6 bases outside the gene matches. The germline V gene has CDR1 SGHRS and CDR2 YFSETQ. CDR3 region: CASSLGLAAYNEQFF. DNA for the CDR3: TGCGCCAGCAGCTTAGGCCTAGCGGCGTACAATGAGCAGTTCTTC.

V is TRBV18 and J is TRBJ2-7; 9 nucleotides align to TRBD1. This CDR3 has 17 amino acids. The V gene end was trimmed by 3 bases and the J gene end by 3 bases; junction bases not matched to a gene: 12. Per germline, CDR1 KGHSH and CDR2 LQKENI. The CDR3 nucleotides read TGTGCCAGCTCACCTAGACTACGGGACAGGGCTCACTACGAGCAGTACTTC. As protein: CASSPRLRDRAHYEQYF.

The chain joins TRBV4-1 to TRBJ2-7; 13 bases line up with TRBD2. V lost 4 bases and J lost 2; bases outside the gene matches: 2. The germline V gene has CDR1 MGHRA and CDR2 YSYEKL. There are 15 residues in the CDR3. The CDR3 region has the DNA TGCGCCAGCAGCCGCGGGACTAGCGGGACCTACGAGCAGTACTTC. This sequence encodes CASSRGTSGTYEQYF.

This sequence joins TRBV5-6 and TRBJ2-3; 14 bases agree with TRBD2. Trimming cost V 0 bases and J 5 bases; bases outside gene matches: 5. In germline, CDR1 is SGHDT, CDR2 YYEEEE. The CDR3 has 17 residues. The CDR3 is CASSLGLAGGPGDTQYF. DNA for the CDR3: TGTGCCAGCAGCTTGGGACTAGCGGGAGGGCCGGGAGATACGCAGTATTTT.

The chain couples TRBV6-1 to TRBJ2-5, with 8 bases identical to TRBD1. Judging by the DNA end, TRBJ2-7 fits better; the J call may be wrong. This CDR3 contains 15 residues. Germline assignment: CDR1 MNHNS and CDR2 SASEGT. The chain's CDR3 is CASISVGQGPYEQYF. CDR3 DNA: TGTGCCAGCATCTCGGTAGGACAGGGTCCCTACGAGCAGTACTTC.

V and J are TRBV19 and TRBJ1-2; 8 nucleotides line up with TRBD1. V trimming: 7 bases; J trimming: 7 bases; junction bases outside the gene matches: 11. The germline gives CDR1 LNHDA, CDR2 SQIVND (reference sequence). This CDR3 comprises 14 residues. CDR3 amino acids: CASMLHGTGPGYTF. For the CDR3, the DNA is TGTGCCAGTATGCTGCACGGGACAGGTCCTGGCTACACCTTC.

The chain has TRBV19 and TRBJ1-4; TRBD1 might be the D (5 bases). Trimming took 10 bases from V and 2 from J, leaving 20 bases between them. The CDR3 runs 16 residues. Germline V gene lookup returns CDR1 LNHDA and CDR2 SQIVND (reference sequence). DNA of the CDR3: TGTGCCACCCGGACCTTGGGGGGGACGACTAATGAAAAACTGTTTTTT. This translates into CATRTLGGTTNEKLFF.

This rearrangement joins TRBV5-1 to TRBJ2-2; the match to TRBD1 covers 7 bases. The CDR3 length is 16 residues. Trimming took 3 bases from V and 5 from J; bases not matched to a gene: 10. Germline V gives CDR1 SGHRS, CDR2 YFSETQ. CDR3 sequence (DNA): TGCGCCAGCAGCTGGGGGACAGATTGGTTGACCGGGGAGCTGTTTTTT. Its translation is CASSWGTDWLTGELFF.

The rearrangement joins TRBV15 to TRBJ1-4, with TRBD1 as a possible D gene (6 bases). The germline V gene has CDR1 LNHNV and CDR2 YYDKDF (reference sequence). The length of the CDR3 is 14 residues. V was pared by 3 bases and J by 8 bases, with 13 bases between. For the CDR3, the DNA is TGTGCCACCAGCAGCTGGACAGTTCGGGAAAAACTGTTTTTT. It yields the protein CATSSWTVREKLFF.

The chain joins TRBV28 to TRBJ1-2; tentative D call: TRBD1 (5 bases). Germline V gives CDR1 MDHEN, CDR2 SYDVKM. The V and J ends lost 3 bases and 6 bases respectively, with 14 bases between them. This CDR3 has 14 residues. CDR3 loop: CASSFRPDRHGYTF. The DNA for the CDR3 is TGTGCCAGCAGTTTCCGCCCTGACAGACATGGCTACACCTTC.

V usage is TRBV7-6 and J usage is TRBJ2-1; 10 positions match TRBD2. This CDR3 is built from 15 residues. V trimming: 3 bases; J trimming: 4 bases; junction bases outside the gene matches: 3. Germline assignment: CDR1 SGHVS and CDR2 FNYEAQ. In nucleotides, the CDR3 is TGTGCCAGCAGCTTTAGCGGGGGGCTTTACAATGAGCAGTTCTTC. Protein sequence: CASSFSGGLYNEQFF.

The chain links TRBV11-3 to TRBJ2-7; 7 bases align to TRBD2. The trim removed 5 bases at V and 0 bases at J, leaving 10 bases unmatched. Germline loops: CDR1 SGHNT, CDR2 YENEEA. The CDR3 has 16 residues. The CDR3 sequence: CASSPNLAESSYEQYF. The CDR3 DNA reads TGTGCCAGCAGCCCAAACCTAGCGGAGAGCTCCTACGAGCAGTACTTC.

The V call is TRBV2, the J call TRBJ1-1, with TRBD1 identical over 9 bases. The V segment lost 8 bases and the J segment 3 bases; nucleotides outside the gene matches: 7. Germline V gene sequence: CDR1 SNHLY, CDR2 FYNNEI. CDR3 length equals 14 residues. Written as DNA, the CDR3 is TGTGCCAGCTGGCGGGACAGGGCGGACACTGAAGCTTTCTTT. Its protein is CASWRDRADTEAFF.

This chain joins TRBV27 and TRBJ2-2; 11 bases match TRBD2. CDR3 length: 19 amino acids. Germline V gene sequence: CDR1 MNHEY, CDR2 SMNVEV (reference sequence). The V gene end was trimmed by 3 bases and the J gene end by 4 bases; junction bases not matched to a gene: 13. The CDR3 spells CASSFGWLAGGRGTGELFF. For the CDR3, the DNA is TGTGCCAGCAGTTTCGGTTGGCTAGCGGGGGGCCGTGGCACCGGGGAGCTGTTTTTT.

The rearrangement uses TRBV19 and TRBJ1-3, with D possibly TRBD1 on 6 matching bases. Germline CDR1 and CDR2: LNHDA and SQIVND (reference sequence). This CDR3 comprises 16 residues. V was cut by 4 bases and J by 0 bases, with 13 bases left in between. CDR3 coding DNA: TGTGCCAGTAGTAAAGGACAGTTCCACTCTGGAAACACCATATATTTT. This translates into CASSKGQFHSGNTIYF.

J is TRBJ1-5 and V is TRBV28, with a tentative D call TRBD1 (6 bases). CDR1 and CDR2 from the germline V gene are MDHEN and SYDVKM. Deletions cut 8 bases from V and 4 bases from J, with 15 bases between. This CDR3 has 14 residues. The CDR3 region has the DNA TGTGCCAGCGGAAACAGGGTCAGTAATCAGCCCCAGCATTTT. This encodes CASGNRVSNQPQHF.

The rearrangement joins TRBV5-1 to TRBJ2-3, with 9 bases aligning to TRBD2. The length of the CDR3 is 14 residues. Germline V gene lookup returns CDR1 SGHRS and CDR2 YFSETQ. The V gene end was trimmed by 4 bases and the J gene end by 1 base; junction bases not matched to a gene: 1. The CDR3 DNA sequence: TGCGCCAGCAGCCGCGGGGGGGGCACAGATACGCAGTATTTT. Translated: CASSRGGGTDTQYF.